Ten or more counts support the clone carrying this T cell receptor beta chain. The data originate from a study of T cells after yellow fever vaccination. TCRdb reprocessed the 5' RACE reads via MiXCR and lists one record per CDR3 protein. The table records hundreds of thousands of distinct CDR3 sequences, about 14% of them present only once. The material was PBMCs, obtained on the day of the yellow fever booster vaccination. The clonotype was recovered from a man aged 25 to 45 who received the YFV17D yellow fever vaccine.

This CDR3 is CASSSGTSFRSQGSNEQFF. CDR3 nucleotide sequence: TGTGCCAGCAGCTCCGGGACTAGTTTTAGATCCCAAGGGAGCAATGAGCAGTTCTTC. The rearrangement joins TRBV5-4 to TRBJ2-1, with TRBD2 matching over 8 bases. V was clipped by 3 bases and J by 6 bases; unmatched bases: 20. The germline CDR1 and CDR2 sequences are SGHNT and YYREEE (reference sequence). This CDR3 is built from 19 residues.